Below are 16 T cell receptor beta chains sequenced from a single sample in a study of immune evolution from preneoplasia to lung adenocarcinoma. Assay: immunoSEQ multiplex PCR; the TCRdb copy retains only in-frame clones and omits some. The table has roughly 21,000 clones, over 70% seen once. The specimen was FFPE invasive lung adenocarcinoma tissue. The source is a person in their sixties or seventies with lung adenocarcinoma.

The chain links TRBV19 to TRBJ1-1, with D possibly TRBD1 on 5 matching bases. V was cut by 7 bases and J by 0 bases, with 24 bases left in between. The germline V gene has CDR1 LNHDA and CDR2 SQIVND (reference sequence). There are 18 residues in the CDR3. CDR3 sequence (DNA): TGTGCCAGTACACGGGGCAGCTCGAAGGCCTTCATGAACACTGAAGCTTTCTTT. Translating gives CASTRGSSKAFMNTEAFF. Full variable domain (outside the CDR3, taken from reference TRBV19 and TRBJ1-1): DGGITQSPKYLFRKEGQNVTLSCEQNLNHDAMYWYRQDPGQGLRLIYYSQIVNDFQKGDIAEGYSVSREKKESFPLTVTSAQKNPTAFYLCASTRGSSKAFMNTEAFFGQGTRLTVV.

As for this clone: The same CDR3 is also encoded by other DNA sequences in this sample. The chain couples TRBV10-3 to TRBJ2-1, with TRBD2 matching 10 bases. The CDR3 is made up of 15 amino acids. Losses at the gene ends were 7 bases for V and 2 bases for J; bases not matched to a gene: 5. Germline V CDR1 and CDR2: ENHRY, SYGVKD. The CDR3 DNA reads as TGTGCCATCACTAGGACTAGCGGAGCCTACAATGAGCAGTTCTTC. This sequence encodes CAITRTSGAYNEQFF.

Remarks on this clone: This could be a read error, since a much larger clone is one nucleotide away. The sample carries other DNA sequences with the same CDR3. V usage is TRBV10-2 and J usage is TRBJ2-2, with no clear D. The CDR3 loop spans 14 amino acids. Germline CDR1 is WSHSY and CDR2 is SAAADI. V shed 3 bases and J shed 7 bases, with 12 bases lying between them. The CDR3 is CASSDPERGGELFF. CDR3 nucleotide sequence: TGCGCCAGCAGTGACCCGGAAAGAGGCGGGGAGCTGTTTTTT.

With respect to this clone: One junction end does not reproduce the germline sequence, and a read error may be involved. The rearrangement links TRBV6-4 to TRBJ2-1, with 8 nucleotides matching TRBD2. The CDR3 totals 15 residues. CDR1 and CDR2 (germline): MRHNA, SNTAGT. The CDR3 spells CANSDVGLEGSEQFF. CDR3 DNA: TGTGCCAACAGTGACGTGGGACTAGAGGGCAGTGAGCAGTTCTTC.

This chain connects TRBV5-1 to TRBJ2-3; possible D gene TRBD2, 6 bases. This CDR3 has 14 amino acids. V was shortened by 1 base and J by 10 bases, with 16 bases between the two germline ends. CDR1 SGHRS and CDR2 YFSETQ come from the germline V gene. Written as DNA, the CDR3 is TGCGCCAGCAGCTTGTGGGGGGACGGGTTTCCGCAGTATTTT. Protein sequence: CASSLWGDGFPQYF.

The rearrangement joins TRBV27 to TRBJ1-1, with D possibly TRBD1 on 5 matching bases. Germline CDR1 MNHEY, CDR2 SMNVEV (reference sequence). V was cut by 8 bases and J by 1 base, with 8 bases left in between. The CDR3 consists of 12 residues. The CDR3 DNA reads TGTGCCAGCTGGGACGGGAACACTGAAGCTTTCTTT. Translating it yields CASWDGNTEAFF.

The chain is built from TRBV12-5 and TRBJ2-7; TRBD2 matches 7 bases. Germline loops: CDR1 LGHNT, CDR2 FRNRAP. The CDR3 extends over 20 amino acids. The V gene end was trimmed by 2 bases and the J gene end by 3 bases; junction bases not matched to a gene: 22. DNA of the CDR3: TGTGCTAGTGGTTTGCGAAGTTTGGGTATCAGTGGGGGGGTGGGCTACGAGCAGTACTTC. Amino acids: CASGLRSLGISGGVGYEQYF. The full variable domain, in which reference TRBV12-5 and TRBJ2-7 provide the parts outside the CDR3, is DARVTQTPRHKVTEMGQEVTMRCQPILGHNTVFWYRQTMMQGLELLAYFRNRAPLDDSGMPKDRFSAEMPDATLATLKIQPSEPRDSAVYFCASGLRSLGISGGVGYEQYFGPGTRLTVT.

The rearrangement joins TRBV7-2 to TRBJ2-3; 8 nucleotides agree with TRBD1. The CDR3 loop spans 15 amino acids. V was pared by 1 base and J by 3 bases, with 3 bases of the junction left unmatched. The V gene's germline CDR1 is SGHTA and CDR2 FQGNSA. The CDR3 DNA reads as TGTGCCAGCAGCTTAGTGGGACAGGTAACAGATACGCAGTATTTT. It translates to CASSLVGQVTDTQYF.

The V and J genes are TRBV5-6 and TRBJ1-6; D might be TRBD1 (5 bases). This CDR3 region has 16 residues. Trimming left V 4 bases short and J 5 bases short, with 16 bases between. CDR1 SGHDT and CDR2 YYEEEE come from the germline V gene. The CDR3 reads CASSQGRLNNNSPLHF. The CDR3 nucleotides are TGTGCCAGCAGCCAGGGACGCCTCAACAATAATTCACCCCTCCACTTT.

In nucleotides, the CDR3 is TGTGCCAGCAGCACCCACAGGGGGCGCTTCACTGAAGCTTTCTTT. This sequence encodes CASSTHRGRFTEAFF. V usage is TRBV7-9 and J usage is TRBJ1-1; TRBD1 aligns across 9 bases. The CDR3 loop spans 15 amino acids. J gave up 4 bases and V 5 bases, and 8 bases lay outside the gene matches. CDR1 is SEHNR, CDR2 FQNEAQ, per germline (reference sequence).

The chain carries TRBV7-3 and TRBJ2-7; 16 bases are shared with TRBD2. The V gene's germline CDR1 is SGHTA and CDR2 FQGTGA. The trim removed 0 bases at V and 7 bases at J, leaving 6 bases unmatched. This CDR3 has 17 residues. CDR3 DNA: TGTGCCAGCAGCTTAACGGGACTAGCGGGGGGGAAGATGGAGCAGTACTTC. Amino acids: CASSLTGLAGGKMEQYF.

This clone was seen a few times. V is TRBV11-3 and J is TRBJ1-3, with D possibly matching TRBD1 (6 bases). This CDR3 has 13 amino acids. V was pared by 10 bases and J by 0 bases, with 10 bases between. CDR1 is SGHNT and CDR2 is YENEEA in the germline V gene. DNA for the CDR3: TGTGCCACCGCGACAGGCTCTGGAAACACCATATATTTT. It yields the protein CATATGSGNTIYF.

This clone has more than one count but fewer than ten. The J gene is TRBJ2-1, the V gene TRBV7-9; 10 bases map to TRBD1. The V segment lost 5 bases and the J segment 15 bases; nucleotides outside the gene matches: 10. This CDR3 has 13 amino acids. The germline CDR1 and CDR2 sequences are SEHNR and FQNEAQ (reference sequence). CDR3 coding DNA: TGTGCCAGCAGCCGTGGACAGGGGGAAGATACGTTCTTC. Its translation is CASSRGQGEDTFF.

This clone appeared a single time. This rearrangement joins TRBV7-8 to TRBJ2-1, with D possibly being TRBD2 (6 bases). The germline gives CDR1 SGHVS, CDR2 FQNEAQ. CDR3 size: 16 residues. Between the trimmed V and J ends, which lost 5 bases and 5 bases, there was a span of 19 bases. The CDR3 coding sequence is TGTGCCAGCAGCCCGGGCTTGGGGACTCCCAACAATGAGCAGTTCTTC. Protein: CASSPGLGTPNNEQFF.

This chain joins TRBV27 and TRBJ1-1; TRBD1 agrees at 12 bases. Per germline, CDR1 MNHEY and CDR2 SMNVEV (reference sequence). J lost 5 bases, V lost 5 bases, and 15 bases had no gene match. CDR3 length: 18 amino acids. The CDR3 loop is CASSLNRGTGGSGTEAFF. In DNA form, the CDR3 reads TGTGCCAGCAGTCTAAACCGCGGGACAGGGGGCTCGGGGACTGAAGCTTTCTTT.

The V and J genes are TRBV7-2 and TRBJ1-5, with unresolved D. V gave up 1 base and J gave up 3 bases, with 4 bases separating them. Looked up from germline, CDR1 is SGHTA and CDR2 is FQGNSA. The CDR3 loop spans 13 amino acids. The CDR3 nucleotides are TGTGCCAGCAGCTTAGATTTCAATCAGCCCCAGCATTTT. Translation: CASSLDFNQPQHF.